A single sample gave rise to the 30 T cell receptor beta chains below, sequenced in a study of T-cell memory formation after mild COVID-19. MiXCR, applied by TCRdb to the 5' RACE reads, yields one record per CDR3 protein. This table has about 270,000 distinct CDR3 sequences, 15% appearing once. The specimen sequenced was PBMCs or a T cell subset sorted from them (not recorded which). The receptors here all came from an adult woman who had mild COVID-19 (a few samples of this study predate the infection). Cell type and time point are not known.

This chain connects TRBV4-2 to TRBJ1-4; unclear D gene. This CDR3 region has 13 residues. Looked up from germline, CDR1 is LGHNA and CDR2 is YNFKEQ. The ends were cut back, 0 bases at V and 13 bases at J, with 12 bases in the middle. The CDR3 sequence: CASSQEEGSGLFF. The DNA for the CDR3 is TGTGCCAGCAGCCAAGAGGAGGGTAGCGGACTGTTTTTT.

This clonotype counts as medium-sized. This chain links TRBV5-6 with TRBJ2-1; 7 bases agree with TRBD1. The CDR3 runs to 14 residues. V shed 4 bases, J shed 5 bases, and the junction held 6 bases outside the gene matches. The germline gives CDR1 SGHDT, CDR2 YYEEEE. The DNA of the CDR3 is TGTGCCAGCAGCCCGCCGGGACAGCACAATGAGCAGTTCTTC. Its translation: CASSPPGQHNEQFF.

This chain uses TRBV7-9 with TRBJ1-3; 9 nucleotides line up with TRBD1. This CDR3 is 19 amino acids long. Germline CDR1 reads SEHNR; CDR2 reads FQNEAQ (reference sequence). Trimming at V came to 2 bases and at J to 0 bases, leaving 11 bases not matched to a gene. The CDR3 nucleotides read TGTGCCAGCAGCTTACCCCCGGGACAGGGTACAGGCTCTGGAAACACCATATATTTT. As protein: CASSLPPGQGTGSGNTIYF.

Many counts were recorded for this clonotype. The CDR3 reads CASSRQGESYEQYF. CDR3 coding DNA: TGCGCCAGCAGCCGACAGGGGGAAAGCTACGAGCAGTACTTC. This chain connects TRBV5-1 to TRBJ2-7; 9 bases are shared with TRBD1. Trimming cost V 4 bases and J 3 bases; bases outside gene matches: 5. The V gene's germline CDR1 is SGHRS and CDR2 YFSETQ. CDR3 size: 14 residues.

This clonotype was seen many times. The gene calls are TRBV19 and TRBJ2-7, with D perhaps matching TRBD2 (6 bases). Germline V gene sequence: CDR1 LNHDA, CDR2 SQIVND (reference sequence). The CDR3 length is 11 residues. The V gene lost 6 bases and the J gene lost 3 bases, with 6 bases spanning the gap. The CDR3 is CASSGSYEQYF. CDR3 DNA: TGTGCCAGTAGCGGGAGCTACGAGCAGTACTTC.

This rearrangement joins TRBV4-2 to TRBJ2-2, with 8 nucleotides matching TRBD1. The CDR3 sequence is 14 residues long. Germline V CDR1 and CDR2: LGHNA, YNFKEQ. Unmatched junction bases numbered 2, after V lost 4 bases and J lost 4 bases. CDR3: CASSRGQGTGELFF. The CDR3 nucleotides are TGTGCCAGCAGCCGTGGACAGGGCACCGGGGAGCTGTTTTTT.

In this sample, this clonotype turned up many times. The junction departs from germline at one end; a sequencing error may be responsible. The chain has TRBV5-1 and TRBJ2-7, with TRBD1 identical over 8 bases. The V gene's germline CDR1 is SGHRS and CDR2 YFSETQ. There are 14 residues in the CDR3. Written as DNA, the CDR3 is TGTGCCAGCAGCTCCGGGACAGGTTTATACGAGCAGTACTTC. Translated, it gives CASSSGTGLYEQYF.

This chain uses TRBV9 with TRBJ2-1; D remains unclear. CDR3 size: 13 residues. The germline CDR1 and CDR2 sequences are SGDLS and YYNGEE. V lost 0 bases to trimming and J lost 7 bases, with 8 bases between them. This CDR3 is CASSVANGNEQFF. CDR3 coding DNA: TGTGCCAGCAGCGTAGCTAACGGGAATGAGCAGTTCTTC.

J is TRBJ2-1 and V is TRBV10-3; 7 bases fit TRBD1. Germline-derived CDR1 and CDR2 are ENHRY and SYGVKD. The CDR3 spans 13 residues. J gave up 7 bases and V 3 bases, and 3 bases lay outside the gene matches. CDR3 coding DNA: TGTGCCATCAGTGAAAGGGGACAGAATGAGCAGTTCTTC. Translation gives CAISERGQNEQFF.

The chain links TRBV29-1 to TRBJ1-5; 7 bases are shared with TRBD1. V gave up 5 bases and J gave up 7 bases; unmatched junction bases: 8. CDR3 size: 13 residues. Germline loops: CDR1 SQVTM, CDR2 ANQGSEA. CDR3 nucleotides: TGCAGCGTTCAAGGGGCAGGGGGGCAGCCCCAGCATTTT. This codes for CSVQGAGGQPQHF.

Only a few counts were recorded for this clonotype. The chain links TRBV24-1 to TRBJ1-5; a possible D gene is TRBD1 (6 bases). The germline V and J ends were trimmed by 2 bases and 7 bases, with 8 bases remaining between them. CDR3 size: 13 residues. Germline-derived CDR1 and CDR2 are KGHDR and SFDVKD. The CDR3 region has the DNA TGTGCCACCAGTGATTGGAGGGGGCAGCCCCAGCATTTT. Residues: CATSDWRGQPQHF.

This clonotype was counted only a few times. This chain joins TRBV30 and TRBJ2-2; D uncertain. Germline CDR1 reads GTSNPN; CDR2 reads SVGIG (reference sequence). V gave up 4 bases and J gave up 0 bases, with 9 bases separating them. The CDR3 runs 14 residues. The DNA for the CDR3 is TGTGCCTGGAATTACGGTGCGAACACCGGGGAGCTGTTTTTT. Protein: CAWNYGANTGELFF.

This clonotype was seen a few times. V usage is TRBV7-8 and J usage is TRBJ2-7; D is ambiguous. The V gene lost 1 base and the J gene lost 3 bases, with 13 bases spanning the gap. Germline V gene data show CDR1 as SGHVS and CDR2 as FQNEAQ. CDR3 length: 15 residues. The CDR3 nucleotides are TGTGCCAGCAGCTTAGGCCGGTGGGCTGACTACGAGCAGTACTTC. Its protein is CASSLGRWADYEQYF.

This clonotype was recorded a few times. The chain joins TRBV12-3 or TRBV12-4 to TRBJ2-2, with D possibly being TRBD1 (6 bases). V lost 4 bases to trimming and J lost 5 bases, with 17 bases between them. The CDR3 is made up of 16 amino acids. The CDR3 coding sequence is TGTGCCAGCAGTTCCCCGGGCAGGGGACGGACCGGGGAGCTGTTTTTT. Translating gives CASSSPGRGRTGELFF.

The chain recombines TRBV7-2 with TRBJ1-1; no clear D gene. Trimming stripped 7 bases from V and 2 bases from J, with 17 bases between. The CDR3 sequence is 15 residues long. Germline V CDR1 and CDR2: SGHTA, FQGNSA. CDR3 DNA sequence: TGTGCCAGCAACGGGGAGGCCCGCGCTAACACTGAAGCTTTCTTT. It translates to CASNGEARANTEAFF.

The chain has TRBV7-3 and TRBJ2-2; D gene ambiguous. The CDR3 extends over 15 amino acids. The V gene's germline CDR1 is SGHTA and CDR2 FQGTGA. With 4 bases removed from V and 0 bases from J, the gap between germline ends came to 9 bases. The CDR3 DNA reads TGTGCCAGCAGCTCCTTTACGACGAACACCGGGGAGCTGTTTTTT. This encodes CASSSFTTNTGELFF.

The V call is TRBV7-3, the J call TRBJ2-6, with D hard to call. The germline gives CDR1 SGHTA, CDR2 FQGTGA. CDR3 length equals 15 residues. V was shortened by 4 bases and J by 1 base, with 8 bases between the two germline ends. The CDR3 reads CASSSQDSGANVLTF. The DNA of the CDR3 is TGTGCCAGCAGCTCACAAGATTCTGGGGCCAACGTCCTGACTTTC.

This clonotype was seen a single time. The genes are TRBV5-6 and TRBJ1-1; no clear D gene. CDR3 length: 15 residues. Germline V gene data show CDR1 as SGHDT and CDR2 as YYEEEE. The germline V and J ends were trimmed by 2 bases and 1 base, with 12 bases remaining between them. CDR3 sequence (DNA): TGTGCCAGCAGCTTATTTCGCAGCGAGAACACTGAAGCTTTCTTT. Residues: CASSLFRSENTEAFF.

The V call is TRBV4-3, the J call TRBJ1-3; D possibly corresponds to TRBD1 (5 bases). Germline CDR1 reads LGHNA; CDR2 reads YSLEER. This CDR3 is 18 amino acids long. V was clipped by 3 bases and J by 0 bases, with 18 bases between them. The CDR3 spells CASSQGTPRVASGNTIYF. The DNA of the CDR3 is TGCGCCAGCAGCCAGGGGACTCCCCGGGTGGCCTCTGGAAACACCATATATTTT.

The rearrangement links TRBV20-1 to TRBJ1-1, with a tentative D call TRBD1 (5 bases). CDR1 is DFQATT, CDR2 SNEGSKA, per germline (reference sequence). Trimming took 5 bases from V and 2 from J, leaving 12 bases between them. The CDR3 sequence is 13 residues long. This CDR3 is CSAARGENTEAFF. The CDR3 bases are TGCAGTGCTGCCCGGGGGGAAAACACTGAAGCTTTCTTT.

The table lists this clonotype with a few counts. J is TRBJ2-1 and V is TRBV5-1; 10 bases are shared with TRBD1. Trimming took 4 bases from V and 8 from J; bases not matched to a gene: 12. CDR1 SGHRS and CDR2 YFSETQ come from the germline V gene. The CDR3 runs 16 residues. The CDR3 loop reads CASSHPPDRGAYEQFF. In DNA form, the CDR3 reads TGCGCCAGCAGCCATCCTCCGGACAGGGGGGCTTATGAGCAGTTCTTC.

The chain employs TRBV5-1 and TRBJ2-7; the D gene is possibly TRBD1 (5 bases). Trimming stripped 0 bases from V and 2 bases from J, with 12 bases between. Germline values: CDR1 SGHRS, CDR2 YFSETQ. The CDR3 has 15 residues. This CDR3 reads CASSLGGDGTYEQYF. DNA for the CDR3: TGCGCCAGCAGCTTGGGGGGCGACGGAACCTACGAGCAGTACTTC. The whole variable domain, remainder taken from reference TRBV5-1 and TRBJ2-7, is KAGVTQTPRYLIKTRGQQVTLSCSPISGHRSVSWYQQTPGQGLQFLFEYFSETQRNKGNFPGRFSGRQFSNSRSEMNVSTLELGDSALYLCASSLGGDGTYEQYFGPGTRLTVT.

This clonotype was counted a few times. CDR3 nucleotide sequence: TGTGCCAGCAGTTACTCGGCGCCTGGACTAGCGGGAGGGGAGACCCAGTACTTC. This codes for CASSYSAPGLAGGETQYF. The chain joins TRBV6-5 to TRBJ2-5, with 15 bases fitting TRBD2. V was pared by 0 bases and J by 5 bases, with 7 bases of the junction left unmatched. The CDR3 spans 18 residues. Germline V gene lookup returns CDR1 MNHEY and CDR2 SVGAGI.

V gene TRBV18 combines with J gene TRBJ1-4; D remains ambiguous. The V and J ends lost 2 bases and 4 bases respectively, with 5 bases between them. The CDR3 has 13 residues. Germline CDR1 is KGHSH and CDR2 is LQKENI. CDR3 in DNA: TGTGCCAGCTCACCAGGGGTTAATGAAAAACTGTTTTTT. This encodes CASSPGVNEKLFF.

The sample holds a few counts of this clonotype. The chain combines TRBV7-2 with TRBJ2-3; 8 nucleotides match TRBD2. The V segment lost 5 bases and the J segment 5 bases; nucleotides outside the gene matches: 9. This CDR3 spans 15 amino acids. Per the germline V gene, CDR1 is SGHTA and CDR2 is FQGNSA. For the CDR3, the DNA is TGTGCCAGCAGCACTGAAGCGGGAGTTGGAGATACGCAGTATTTT. It encodes CASSTEAGVGDTQYF.

This clonotype has a handful of counts. The chain uses TRBV5-1 and TRBJ1-1; D gene uncertain. V shed 0 bases and J shed 4 bases, with 13 bases lying between them. The CDR3 sequence is 15 residues long. CDR1 is SGHRS, CDR2 YFSETQ, per germline. In DNA, the CDR3 is TGCGCCAGCAGCTTGGGGAAATCGGCGGGCACTGAAGCTTTCTTT. It translates to CASSLGKSAGTEAFF.

The rearrangement links TRBV24-1 to TRBJ2-5, with TRBD2 identical over 8 bases. This CDR3 spans 16 amino acids. The germline gives CDR1 KGHDR, CDR2 SFDVKD. V dropped 3 bases and J dropped 3; count of bases not matched to a gene: 8. The CDR3 loop reads CATSDKLRGGKETQYF. DNA of the CDR3: TGTGCCACCAGTGATAAACTCCGGGGGGGGAAAGAGACCCAGTACTTC.

This chain connects TRBV18 to TRBJ1-5, with 8 nucleotides matching TRBD1. V lost 4 bases, J lost 4 bases, and 9 bases stayed unmatched. This CDR3 has 16 residues. Per germline, CDR1 KGHSH and CDR2 LQKENI. In DNA, the CDR3 is TGTGCCAGCTCACGCGAGAGTACAGGGGGTAATCAGCCCCAGCATTTT. It yields the protein CASSRESTGGNQPQHF.

This chain links TRBV10-3 with TRBJ1-2; 9 nucleotides line up with TRBD1. V was pared by 3 bases and J by 0 bases, with 5 bases of the junction left unmatched. This CDR3 is built from 16 residues. CDR1 ENHRY and CDR2 SYGVKD come from the germline V gene. CDR3 nucleotides: TGTGCCATCAGTGAACGGACAGGGGCAACTAACTATGGCTACACCTTC. It codes for CAISERTGATNYGYTF.

CDR3 loop: CASSWGQGAGEQYF. The CDR3 coding sequence is TGTGCCAGCAGTTGGGGACAGGGGGCTGGGGAGCAGTACTTC. The chain is built from TRBV12-3 or TRBV12-4 and TRBJ2-7; 12 nucleotides agree with TRBD1. This CDR3 has 14 amino acids. Unmatched junction bases numbered 5, after V lost 4 bases and J lost 7 bases.